The entry that follows covers one TCR beta chain sequence. Its antigen remains unidentified. These data are taken from a study of EBV T-cell therapy then PD-1 blockade in nasopharyngeal carcinoma. Measured with immunoSEQ multiplex PCR; TCRdb has only the in-frame clones, and not every one. The sample lists fewer than 25,000 clones, about 86% seen once, with approximately 34% in the top ten. Time point given: 266 days after commencement of treatment, after nivolumab therapy. The sample's treatment: AdE1-LMPpoly-expanded autologous EBV-specific T-cell therapy followed by anti-PD-1 nivolumab. This CDR3 contains 16 residues. Germline CDR1 MNHEY, CDR2 SMNVEV (reference sequence). After removal of 5 bases from V and 2 bases from J, the junction contained 7 bases not matched to a gene.

This TCR was recovered from a middle-aged man with nasopharyngeal carcinoma. This sequence joins TRBV27 and TRBJ2-7, with 12 positions matching TRBD2. The specimen comprised CD8+ T cells from blood, sampled at roughly day 270 from a patient whose treatment included autologous EBV-specific T cells and nivolumab. CDR3 sequence: CASSPLAGGYTYEQYF. CDR3 in DNA: TGTGCCAGCAGTCCCCTAGCGGGGGGGTATACCTACGAGCAGTACTTC.